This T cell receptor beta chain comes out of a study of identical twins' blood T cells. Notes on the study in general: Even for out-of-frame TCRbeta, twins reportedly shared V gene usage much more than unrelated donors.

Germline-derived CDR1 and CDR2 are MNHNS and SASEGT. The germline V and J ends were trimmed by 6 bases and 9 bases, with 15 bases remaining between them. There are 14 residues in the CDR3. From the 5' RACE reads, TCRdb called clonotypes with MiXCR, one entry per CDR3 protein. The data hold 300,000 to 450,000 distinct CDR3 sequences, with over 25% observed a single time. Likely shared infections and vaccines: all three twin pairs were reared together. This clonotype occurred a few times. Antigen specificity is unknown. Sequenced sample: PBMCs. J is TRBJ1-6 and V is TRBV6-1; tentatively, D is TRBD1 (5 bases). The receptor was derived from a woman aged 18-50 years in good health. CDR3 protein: CASRSGTPASPLHF. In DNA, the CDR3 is TGTGCCAGCAGATCCGGGACCCCAGCTTCACCCCTCCACTTT.